This passage covers 23 T cell receptor beta chains from one sample sequenced in a study of cytomegalovirus exposure and HLA in healthy donors. Method: immunoSEQ multiplex PCR; TCRdb's copy keeps in-frame clones and lacks some. This table has around 240,000 clones, almost 90% appearing once. Source material: PBMCs. Receptors were obtained from a woman younger than 30 in good health and CMV-seronegative.

The chain carries TRBV7-9 and TRBJ1-4, with D maybe TRBD1 (5 bases). Germline-derived CDR1 and CDR2 are SEHNR and FQNEAQ (reference sequence). V dropped 3 bases and J dropped 4 bases, with 9 bases sitting between them. The CDR3 has 14 amino acids. The CDR3 protein is CASSFDSDNEKLFF. CDR3 coding DNA: TGTGCCAGCAGCTTCGACAGCGATAATGAAAAACTGTTTTTT.

The chain links TRBV6-5 to TRBJ2-7, with D unresolved. Germline V lookup: CDR1 MNHEY, CDR2 SVGAGI. There are 14 residues in the CDR3. Trimming removed 0 bases at V and 6 bases at J, with 12 bases between. CDR3 DNA sequence: TGTGCCAGCAGTTACTCGCAGGTTTTCTTCGAGCAGTACTTC. It translates to CASSYSQVFFEQYF.

The V and J genes are TRBV28 and TRBJ1-1, with TRBD1 matching 7 bases. The CDR3 runs 14 residues. The germline gives CDR1 MDHEN, CDR2 SYDVKM. Unmatched junction bases numbered 6, after V lost 8 bases and J lost 0 bases. The CDR3 coding sequence is TGTGCCAGCGGGACAGTTAATATGAACACTGAAGCTTTCTTT. It translates to CASGTVNMNTEAFF.

This rearrangement joins TRBV7-9 to TRBJ1-2; 7 bases map to TRBD1. The V gene end was trimmed by 5 bases and the J gene end by 6 bases; junction bases not matched to a gene: 3. Germline CDR1 and CDR2: SEHNR and FQNEAQ (reference sequence). This CDR3 has 12 residues. The CDR3 region has the DNA TGTGCCAGCAGCGGGGACAGCCATGGCTACACCTTC. Protein product: CASSGDSHGYTF. The complete variable domain, with remaining parts taken from reference TRBV7-9 and TRBJ1-2, reads DTGVSQNPRHKITKRGQNVTFRCDPISEHNRLYWYRQTLGQGPEFLTYFQNEAQLEKSRLLSDRFSAERPKGSFSTLEIQRTEQGDSAMYLCASSGDSHGYTFGSGTRLTVV.

The chain carries TRBV28 and TRBJ2-3; 13 positions agree with TRBD2. V trimming: 6 bases; J trimming: 4 bases; junction bases outside the gene matches: 4. Germline V lookup: CDR1 MDHEN, CDR2 SYDVKM. This CDR3 contains 15 residues. The CDR3 DNA reads TGTGCCAGCAGCCTCGGACTAGCGGGGGCAGATACGCAGTATTTT. Encoded protein: CASSLGLAGADTQYF.

This clone turned up a few times. Other DNA sequences in the sample encode the same CDR3. The chain recombines TRBV6-5 with TRBJ2-2; D gene unclear. V was trimmed by 0 bases and J by 3 bases, leaving 8 bases between them. The CDR3 runs to 15 residues. The germline gives CDR1 MNHEY, CDR2 SVGAGI. The CDR3 loop reads CASSYSSRYTGELFF. CDR3 bases: TGTGCCAGCAGTTACTCGTCCAGATACACCGGGGAGCTGTTTTTT.

This chain joins TRBV7-4 and TRBJ2-1; 12 positions match TRBD2. The CDR3 is made up of 17 amino acids. V trimming: 5 bases; J trimming: 3 bases; junction bases outside the gene matches: 8. Germline values: CDR1 SGHVT, CDR2 SQSDAQ. CDR3: CASSKRGLAGYYNEQFF. CDR3 bases: TGTGCCAGCAGCAAAAGAGGACTAGCGGGGTACTACAATGAGCAGTTCTTC. Combining the CDR3 with reference TRBV7-4 and TRBJ2-1 gives the whole variable domain GAGVSQSPRYKVAKRGRDVALRCDSISGHVTLYWYRQTLGQGSEVLTYSQSDAQRDKSGRPSGRFSAERPERSVSTLKIQRTEQGDSAVYLCASSKRGLAGYYNEQFFGPGTRLTVL.

V usage is TRBV7-9 and J usage is TRBJ2-3; tentatively, D is TRBD1 (6 bases). The CDR3 contains 17 residues. Trimming left V 4 bases short and J 0 bases short, with 17 bases between. Germline V gene data show CDR1 as SEHNR and CDR2 as FQNEAQ (reference sequence). This CDR3 reads CASSSRTVQFSTDTQYF. The CDR3 DNA sequence: TGTGCCAGCAGCTCTCGGACAGTTCAGTTTAGCACAGATACGCAGTATTTT.

The chain is built from TRBV28 and TRBJ2-7, with 10 nucleotides matching TRBD1. This CDR3 region has 13 residues. Per the germline V gene, CDR1 is MDHEN and CDR2 is SYDVKM. The trim removed 4 bases at V and 5 bases at J, leaving 2 bases unmatched. The CDR3: CASSSTGGNEQYF. CDR3 sequence (DNA): TGTGCCAGCAGTTCGACAGGGGGCAACGAGCAGTACTTC.

V is TRBV29-1 and J is TRBJ1-1; 7 bases agree with TRBD1. V was pared by 7 bases and J by 3 bases, with 8 bases of the junction left unmatched. In germline, CDR1 is SQVTM, CDR2 ANQGSEA. The CDR3 consists of 13 residues. CDR3 residues: CSGAPRGDTEAFF. For the CDR3, the DNA is TGCAGCGGTGCCCCCAGGGGGGACACTGAAGCTTTCTTT. The whole variable domain, remainder taken from reference TRBV29-1 and TRBJ1-1, is SAVISQKPSRDICQRGTSLTIQCQVDSQVTMMFWYRQQPGQSLTLIATANQGSEATYESGFVIDKFPISRPNLTFSTLTVSNMSPEDSSIYLCSGAPRGDTEAFFGQGTRLTVV.

This chain links TRBV25-1 with TRBJ1-1; D possibly corresponds to TRBD1 (6 bases). V gave up 5 bases and J gave up 3 bases, with 13 bases separating them. CDR3 length: 14 residues. Germline loops: CDR1 MGHDK, CDR2 SYGVNS. CDR3 nucleotides: TGTGCCAGCAGTCCAATCAGGGGAGACACTGAAGCTTTCTTT. Its translation: CASSPIRGDTEAFF.

The chain couples TRBV7-9 to TRBJ2-1; D may be TRBD2 (5 bases). This CDR3 has 18 amino acids. In germline, CDR1 is SEHNR, CDR2 FQNEAQ (reference sequence). V was clipped by 3 bases and J by 8 bases, with 26 bases between them. The CDR3 loop reads CASSLPGVGHLQRDEQFF. In DNA form, the CDR3 reads TGTGCCAGCAGCTTGCCCGGCGTCGGGCACCTCCAGAGGGATGAGCAGTTCTTC.

CDR3 sequence reads: CASSVAGGPPDTQYF. CDR3 DNA sequence: TGTGCCAGCAGCGTTGCAGGGGGTCCCCCAGATACGCAGTATTTT. The V and J genes are TRBV9 and TRBJ2-3; 7 positions agree with TRBD1. The CDR3 length is 15 residues. Germline V lookup: CDR1 SGDLS, CDR2 YYNGEE. V was pared by 2 bases and J by 4 bases, with 7 bases of the junction left unmatched.

This clone was picked up one time. Relative to the germline gene, one junction end is altered; a read error may explain this. The chain combines TRBV6-5 with TRBJ2-3, with 9 nucleotides matching TRBD2. This CDR3 is 15 amino acids long. Germline lookup yields CDR1 MNHEY and CDR2 SVGAGI. The CDR3 protein is CASSDSSGGTDTQYF. The CDR3 region has the DNA TGTGCCAGCAGTGACTCTAGCGGGGGCACAGATACGCAGTATTTT.

Here the CDR3 reads CASSYSFSGTGPEAFF. The CDR3 bases are TGTGCCAGCAGTTACTCATTTTCCGGGACAGGGCCTGAAGCTTTCTTT. This chain links TRBV6-6 with TRBJ1-1, with 9 bases aligning to TRBD1. Trimming removed 0 bases from V and 6 bases from J; junction bases left unmatched: 8. This CDR3 region has 16 residues. In germline, CDR1 is MNHNY, CDR2 SVGAGI (reference sequence).

The CDR3 protein is CASSSTDRGWFYNEQFF. CDR3 nucleotide sequence: TGTGCCAGTAGTTCCACGGACAGGGGGTGGTTTTACAATGAGCAGTTCTTC. The V call is TRBV19, the J call TRBJ2-1, with 10 bases matching TRBD1. The germline CDR1 and CDR2 sequences are LNHDA and SQIVND (reference sequence). J gave up 4 bases and V 5 bases, and 11 bases lay outside the gene matches. The CDR3 spans 17 residues.

This clone was recorded once. This chain links TRBV9 with TRBJ2-3; TRBD1 matches at 10 bases. Losses at the gene ends were 0 bases for V and 6 bases for J; bases not matched to a gene: 10. From germline, CDR1 is SGDLS and CDR2 YYNGEE. The CDR3 contains 17 residues. This CDR3 reads CASSVAGGDRGTDTQYF. In nucleotides, the CDR3 is TGTGCCAGCAGCGTAGCGGGTGGGGACAGGGGTACGGATACGCAGTATTTT. Together with reference TRBV9 and TRBJ2-3, the CDR3 gives the full variable domain: DSGVTQTPKHLITATGQRVTLRCSPRSGDLSVYWYQQSLDQGLQFLIQYYNGEERAKGNILERFSAQQFPDLHSELNLSSLELGDSALYFCASSVAGGDRGTDTQYFGPGTRLTVL.

The sample holds a few counts of this clone. The DNA for the CDR3 is TGCGCCAGCAGATATACAGGGTTAGGTGAGCAGTTCTTC. Amino acid sequence: CASRYTGLGEQFF. This rearrangement joins TRBV4-1 to TRBJ2-1; D is possibly TRBD1 (6 bases). The CDR3 has 13 amino acids. With 6 bases removed from V and 9 bases from J, the gap between germline ends came to 15 bases. The germline V gene has CDR1 MGHRA and CDR2 YSYEKL.

The V call is TRBV5-1, the J call TRBJ2-1; 15 bases are a match to TRBD2. This CDR3 is built from 19 residues. Germline V gene sequence: CDR1 SGHRS, CDR2 YFSETQ. J was trimmed by 3 bases and V by 5 bases; bases with no gene match: 12. For the CDR3, the DNA is TGCGCCAGCAGATTACCGGGACTAGCGGGGGGCGCAAACTACAATGAGCAGTTCTTC. Translation gives CASRLPGLAGGANYNEQFF.

The J gene is TRBJ1-2, the V gene TRBV27; D is unclear. The V end lost 3 bases, the J end lost 1 base, and 6 bases lay between the germline ends. This CDR3 is 13 amino acids long. The germline V gene has CDR1 MNHEY and CDR2 SMNVEV (reference sequence). CDR3 bases: TGTGCCAGCAGTTTTGGCAGTAACTATGGCTACACCTTC. This encodes CASSFGSNYGYTF.

J is TRBJ2-5 and V is TRBV10-3, with 10 positions matching TRBD2. Germline V gives CDR1 ENHRY, CDR2 SYGVKD. Trimming removed 3 bases from V and 0 bases from J; junction bases left unmatched: 7. CDR3 length: 17 residues. CDR3: CAISEQGTSGDQETQYF. Written as DNA, the CDR3 is TGTGCCATCAGTGAACAGGGAACTAGCGGGGACCAAGAGACCCAGTACTTC.

The J gene is TRBJ2-1, the V gene TRBV6-5; 13 nucleotides align to TRBD2. The CDR3 covers 16 residues. After removal of 2 bases from V and 7 bases from J, the junction contained 5 bases not matched to a gene. Looked up from germline, CDR1 is MNHEY and CDR2 is SVGAGI. CDR3: CASSYLLAGGKNEQFF. The CDR3 region has the DNA TGTGCCAGCAGTTACCTACTAGCGGGGGGGAAAAATGAGCAGTTCTTC.

The chain recombines TRBV27 with TRBJ2-2, with D maybe TRBD2 (6 bases). The CDR3 contains 18 residues. Germline assignment: CDR1 MNHEY and CDR2 SMNVEV (reference sequence). The V end lost 0 bases, the J end lost 2 bases, and 16 bases lay between the germline ends. Here the CDR3 reads CASSLSPGTARNTGELFF. Here the CDR3 DNA reads TGTGCCAGCAGTTTATCGCCAGGGACTGCCAGAAACACCGGGGAGCTGTTTTTT.